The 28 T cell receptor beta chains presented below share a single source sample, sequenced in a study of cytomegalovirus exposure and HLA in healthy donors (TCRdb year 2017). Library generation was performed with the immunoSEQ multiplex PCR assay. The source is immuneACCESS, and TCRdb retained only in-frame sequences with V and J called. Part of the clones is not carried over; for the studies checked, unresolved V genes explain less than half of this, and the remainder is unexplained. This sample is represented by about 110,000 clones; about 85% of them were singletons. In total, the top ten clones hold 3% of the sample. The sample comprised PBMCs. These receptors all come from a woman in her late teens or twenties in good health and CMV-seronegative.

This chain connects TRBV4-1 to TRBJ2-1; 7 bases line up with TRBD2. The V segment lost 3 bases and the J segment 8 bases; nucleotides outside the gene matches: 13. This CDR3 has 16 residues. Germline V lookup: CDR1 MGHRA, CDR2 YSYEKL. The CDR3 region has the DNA TGCGCCAGCAGCCATGCCCCCGGACTAGGTGTCGATGAGCAGTTCTTC. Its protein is CASSHAPGLGVDEQFF.

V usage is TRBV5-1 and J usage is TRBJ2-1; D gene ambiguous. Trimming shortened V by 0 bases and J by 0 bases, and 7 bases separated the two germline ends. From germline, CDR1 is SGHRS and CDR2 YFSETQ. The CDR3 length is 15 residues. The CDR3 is CASSLASDSYNEQFF. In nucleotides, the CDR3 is TGCGCCAGCAGCTTGGCCAGCGACTCCTACAATGAGCAGTTCTTC.

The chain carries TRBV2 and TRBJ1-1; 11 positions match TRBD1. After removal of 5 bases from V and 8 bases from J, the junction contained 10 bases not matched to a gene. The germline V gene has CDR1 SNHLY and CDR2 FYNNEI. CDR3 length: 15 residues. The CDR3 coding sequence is TGTGCCAGCAGTACCTTGCTCGGGACAGGGGGAGAAGCTTTCTTT. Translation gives CASSTLLGTGGEAFF.

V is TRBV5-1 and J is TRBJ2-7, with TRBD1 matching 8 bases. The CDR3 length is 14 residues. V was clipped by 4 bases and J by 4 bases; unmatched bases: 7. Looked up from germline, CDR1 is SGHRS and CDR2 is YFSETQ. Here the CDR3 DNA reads TGCGCCAGCAGCACCCGGACAGGGCAGTACGAGCAGTACTTC. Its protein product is CASSTRTGQYEQYF. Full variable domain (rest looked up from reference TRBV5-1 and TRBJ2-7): KAGVTQTPRYLIKTRGQQVTLSCSPISGHRSVSWYQQTPGQGLQFLFEYFSETQRNKGNFPGRFSGRQFSNSRSEMNVSTLELGDSALYLCASSTRTGQYEQYFGPGTRLTVT.

CDR3 loop: CASNFPLTGDHNEQFF. Written as DNA, the CDR3 is TGTGCCAGCAACTTCCCCTTGACAGGGGACCACAATGAGCAGTTCTTC. V gene TRBV2 combines with J gene TRBJ2-1, with TRBD1 matching over 8 bases. The length of the CDR3 is 16 residues. Germline assignment: CDR1 SNHLY and CDR2 FYNNEI. V trimming: 7 bases; J trimming: 5 bases; junction bases outside the gene matches: 13. Based on the CDR3 plus reference TRBV2 and TRBJ2-1, the full variable domain is EPEVTQTPSHQVTQMGQEVILRCVPISNHLYFYWYRQILGQKVEFLVSFYNNEISEKSEIFDDQFSVERPDGSNFTLKIRSTKLEDSAMYFCASNFPLTGDHNEQFFGPGTRLTVL.

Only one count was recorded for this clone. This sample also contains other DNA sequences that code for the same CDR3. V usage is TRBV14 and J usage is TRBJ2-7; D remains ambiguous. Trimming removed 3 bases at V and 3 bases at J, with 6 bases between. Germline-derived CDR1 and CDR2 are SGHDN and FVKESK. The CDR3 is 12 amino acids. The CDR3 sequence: CASSQLSYEQYF. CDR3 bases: TGTGCCAGCAGCCAGCTCAGCTACGAGCAGTACTTC.

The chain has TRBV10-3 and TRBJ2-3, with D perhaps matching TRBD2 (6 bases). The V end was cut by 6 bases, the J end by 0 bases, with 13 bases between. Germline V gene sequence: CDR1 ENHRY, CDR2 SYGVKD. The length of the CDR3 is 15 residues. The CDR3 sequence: CAIRGPGESTDTQYF. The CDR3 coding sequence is TGTGCCATCAGGGGCCCGGGGGAAAGCACAGATACGCAGTATTTT.

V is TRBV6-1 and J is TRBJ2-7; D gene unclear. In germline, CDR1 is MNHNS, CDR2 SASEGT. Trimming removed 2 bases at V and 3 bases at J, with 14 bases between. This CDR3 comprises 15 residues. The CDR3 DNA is TGTGCCAGCAGTGAAAGTTTCCTTCTGAGCTACGAGCAGTACTTC. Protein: CASSESFLLSYEQYF.

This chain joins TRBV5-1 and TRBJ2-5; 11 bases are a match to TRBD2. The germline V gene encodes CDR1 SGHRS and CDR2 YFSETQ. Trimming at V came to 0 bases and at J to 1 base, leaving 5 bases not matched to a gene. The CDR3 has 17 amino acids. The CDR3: CASSLELAGVGQETQYF. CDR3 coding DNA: TGCGCCAGCAGCTTGGAACTAGCGGGGGTGGGCCAAGAGACCCAGTACTTC.

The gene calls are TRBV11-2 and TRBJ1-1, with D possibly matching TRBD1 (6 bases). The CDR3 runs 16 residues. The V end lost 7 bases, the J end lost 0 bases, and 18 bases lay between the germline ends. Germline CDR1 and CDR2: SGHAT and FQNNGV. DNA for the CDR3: TGTGCCAGCAACGAGGAGAGGGGGGGATTGAACACTGAAGCTTTCTTT. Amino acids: CASNEERGGLNTEAFF.

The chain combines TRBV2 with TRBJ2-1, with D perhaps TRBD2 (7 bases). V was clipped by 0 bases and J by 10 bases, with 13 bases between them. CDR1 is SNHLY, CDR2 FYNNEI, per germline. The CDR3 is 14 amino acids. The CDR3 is CASSEARGAPEQFF. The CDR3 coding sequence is TGTGCCAGCAGTGAAGCTCGGGGGGCGCCAGAGCAGTTCTTC.

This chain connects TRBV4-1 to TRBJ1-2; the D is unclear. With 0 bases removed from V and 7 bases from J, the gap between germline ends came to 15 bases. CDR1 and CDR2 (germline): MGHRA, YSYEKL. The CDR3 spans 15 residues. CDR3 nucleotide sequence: TGCGCCAGCAGCCAAGATCATGGAGGTTTTTTTGGCTACACCTTC. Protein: CASSQDHGGFFGYTF.

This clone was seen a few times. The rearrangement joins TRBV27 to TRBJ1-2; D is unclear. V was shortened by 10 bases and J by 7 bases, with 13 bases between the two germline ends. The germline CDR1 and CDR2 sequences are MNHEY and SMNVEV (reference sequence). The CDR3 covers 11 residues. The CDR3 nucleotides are TGTGCCACCTTATTTCCGGGTGGCTACACCTTC. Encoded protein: CATLFPGGYTF.

The CDR3 DNA is TGCAGCGTCCACAGGGGCTGGAACACTGAAGCTTTCTTT. As protein: CSVHRGWNTEAFF. The chain links TRBV29-1 to TRBJ1-1; 7 bases map to TRBD1. Germline V lookup: CDR1 SQVTM, CDR2 ANQGSEA. The V segment lost 6 bases and the J segment 1 base; nucleotides outside the gene matches: 5. This CDR3 has 13 residues.

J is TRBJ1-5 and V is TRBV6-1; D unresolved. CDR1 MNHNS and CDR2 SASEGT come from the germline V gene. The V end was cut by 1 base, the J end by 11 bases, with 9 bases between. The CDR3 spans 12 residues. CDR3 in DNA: TGTGCCAGCAGTGAAGGGAGGAGGGCCCAGCATTTT. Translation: CASSEGRRAQHF.

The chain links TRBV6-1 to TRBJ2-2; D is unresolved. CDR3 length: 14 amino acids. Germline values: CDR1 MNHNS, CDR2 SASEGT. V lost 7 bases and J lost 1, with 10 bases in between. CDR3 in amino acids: CASIGQQNTGELFF. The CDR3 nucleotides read TGTGCCAGCATTGGGCAACAGAACACCGGGGAGCTGTTTTTT.

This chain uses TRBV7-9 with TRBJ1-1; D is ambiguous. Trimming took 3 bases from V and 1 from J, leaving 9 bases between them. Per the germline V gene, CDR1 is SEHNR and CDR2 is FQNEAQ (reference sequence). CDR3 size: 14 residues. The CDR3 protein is CASSFRSQNTEAFF. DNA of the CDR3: TGTGCCAGCAGCTTTCGGAGTCAGAACACTGAAGCTTTCTTT. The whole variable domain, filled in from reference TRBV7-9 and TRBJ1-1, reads DTGVSQNPRHKITKRGQNVTFRCDPISEHNRLYWYRQTLGQGPEFLTYFQNEAQLEKSRLLSDRFSAERPKGSFSTLEIQRTEQGDSAMYLCASSFRSQNTEAFFGQGTRLTVV.

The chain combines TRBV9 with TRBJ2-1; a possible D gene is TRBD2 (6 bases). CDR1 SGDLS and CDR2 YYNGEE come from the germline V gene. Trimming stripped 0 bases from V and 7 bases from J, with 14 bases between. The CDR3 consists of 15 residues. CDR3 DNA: TGTGCCAGCAGCGTAGAACATGGGGGGTATAATGAGCAGTTCTTC. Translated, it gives CASSVEHGGYNEQFF.

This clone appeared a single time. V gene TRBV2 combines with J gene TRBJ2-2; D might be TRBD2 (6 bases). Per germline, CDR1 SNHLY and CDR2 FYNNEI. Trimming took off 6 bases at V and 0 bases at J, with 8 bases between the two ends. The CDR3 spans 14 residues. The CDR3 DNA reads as TGTGCCAGCAGGGGAGGTTCGAACACCGGGGAGCTGTTTTTT. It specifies CASRGGSNTGELFF.

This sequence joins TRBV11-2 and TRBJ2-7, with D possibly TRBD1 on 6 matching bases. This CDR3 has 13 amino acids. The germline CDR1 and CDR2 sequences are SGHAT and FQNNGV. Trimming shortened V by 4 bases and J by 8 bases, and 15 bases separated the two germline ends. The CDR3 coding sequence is TGTGCCAGCAGCTCGGATACAGGGTATCAGCAGTACTTC. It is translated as CASSSDTGYQQYF.

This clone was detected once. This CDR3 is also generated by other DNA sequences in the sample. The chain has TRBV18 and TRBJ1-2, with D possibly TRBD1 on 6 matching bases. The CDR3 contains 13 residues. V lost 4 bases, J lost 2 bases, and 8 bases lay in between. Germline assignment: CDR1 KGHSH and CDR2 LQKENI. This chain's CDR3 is CASSQQGNYGYTF. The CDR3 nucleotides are TGTGCCAGCTCACAACAGGGCAACTATGGCTACACCTTC.

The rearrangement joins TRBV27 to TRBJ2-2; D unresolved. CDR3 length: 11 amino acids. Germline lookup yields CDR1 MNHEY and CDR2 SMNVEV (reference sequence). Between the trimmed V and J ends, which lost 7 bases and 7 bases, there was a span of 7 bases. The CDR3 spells CASIQNGELFF. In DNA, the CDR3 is TGTGCCAGCATCCAGAACGGGGAGCTGTTTTTT.

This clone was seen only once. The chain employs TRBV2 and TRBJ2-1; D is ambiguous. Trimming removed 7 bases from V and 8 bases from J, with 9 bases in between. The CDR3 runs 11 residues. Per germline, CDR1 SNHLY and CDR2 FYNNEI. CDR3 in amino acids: CASNGWDEQFF. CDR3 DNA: TGTGCCAGCAACGGGTGGGATGAGCAGTTCTTC.

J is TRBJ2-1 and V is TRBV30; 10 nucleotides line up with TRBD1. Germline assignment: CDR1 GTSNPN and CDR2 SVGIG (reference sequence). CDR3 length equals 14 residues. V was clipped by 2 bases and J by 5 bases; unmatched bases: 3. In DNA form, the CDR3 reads TGTGCCTGGAGTCTCGGACAGGGGGACAATGAGCAGTTCTTC. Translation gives CAWSLGQGDNEQFF.

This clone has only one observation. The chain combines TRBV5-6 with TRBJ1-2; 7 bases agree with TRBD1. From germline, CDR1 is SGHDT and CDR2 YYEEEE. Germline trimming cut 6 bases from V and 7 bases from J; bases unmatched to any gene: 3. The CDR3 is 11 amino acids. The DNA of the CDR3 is TGTGCCAGCATTTACAGGGGTGGCTACACCTTC. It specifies CASIYRGGYTF.

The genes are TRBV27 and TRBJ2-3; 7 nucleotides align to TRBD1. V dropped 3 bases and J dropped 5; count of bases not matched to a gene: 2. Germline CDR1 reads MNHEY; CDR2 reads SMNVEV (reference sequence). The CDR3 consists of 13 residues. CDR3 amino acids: CASSFRGRDTQYF. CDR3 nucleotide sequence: TGTGCCAGCAGTTTTAGGGGGCGAGATACGCAGTATTTT.

Here the CDR3 DNA reads TGTGCCAGCAGCCGGGACAGGGACTACGAGCAGTACTTC. As protein: CASSRDRDYEQYF. The V gene is TRBV9, the J gene TRBJ2-7; the match to TRBD1 covers 9 bases. The V segment lost 4 bases and the J segment 3 bases; nucleotides outside the gene matches: 2. Germline CDR1 is SGDLS and CDR2 is YYNGEE. There are 13 residues in the CDR3.

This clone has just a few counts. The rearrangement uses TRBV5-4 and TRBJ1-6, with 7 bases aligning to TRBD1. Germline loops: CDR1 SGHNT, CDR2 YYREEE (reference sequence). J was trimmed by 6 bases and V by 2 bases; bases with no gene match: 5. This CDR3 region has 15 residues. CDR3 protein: CASSFTGQRNSPLHF. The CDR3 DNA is TGTGCCAGCAGCTTTACGGGACAGCGTAATTCACCCCTCCACTTT.